This TCR beta chain derives from a study of blood T cell repertoires in COVID-19. Study context: Acute-phase and convalescent COVID-19 samples originated in the United States, Italy and Spain. PBMCs, B-cell-depleted T cells, or T cells were the source of the cDNA or gDNA that made up the material.

Germline V CDR1 and CDR2: SGHRS, YFSETQ. The CDR3 length is 16 residues. Trimming stripped 4 bases from V and 1 base from J, with 18 bases between. Per the original methods: Nucleated cell counts were estimated from reference gene primer amplification. Repertoires were generated with immunoSEQ multiplex PCR, while TCRdb's copy carries only in-frame clones and drops some. V, J and clone size are taken as reported in that table, and D and trimming were inferred from the DNA itself. Of 200,000 to 250,000 clones in the sample, roughly 83% were seen once. This clonotype was sampled from a woman between 50 and 59 years old with acute or convalescent COVID-19. The chain couples TRBV5-1 to TRBJ2-7; D perhaps matches TRBD1 (6 bases). The sequenced sample consisted of peripheral blood. The CDR3 sequence: CASSLKTGASSYEQYF. The CDR3 nucleotides are TGCGCCAGCAGCCTAAAGACAGGCGCTTCTTCCTACGAGCAGTACTTC.